This is a list of T cell receptor beta chains from one sample in a study of TIL therapy for anti-PD-1-resistant metastatic lung cancer. Repertoires were generated with immunoSEQ multiplex PCR, while TCRdb's copy carries only in-frame clones and drops some. The sample lists 95,000 or so clones; roughly two thirds were seen once. The input for sequencing was tumor tissue, taken at baseline. The receptor source for this set is a person aged 25 to 79 with non-small cell lung cancer. The CDR3 runs from the conserved cysteine through the conserved F or W. D genes are given only for firm matches. Expanded clones get a size class; other rows say once, few or many, or leave the size out.

clone_size: -
j_call: TRBJ1-5
d_call: -
v_call: TRBV10-3
cdr3_nt: TGTGCCATCAGTGAGTCGTCTAACAGCAATCAGCCCCAGCATTTT
cdr3_aa: CAISESSNSNQPQHF

clone_size: -
j_call: TRBJ2-7
d_call: -
v_call: TRBV7-3
cdr3_nt: TGTGCCAGCAGCTTTAGCGTAGAAGGCGAGCAGTACTTC
cdr3_aa: CASSFSVEGEQYF

clone_size: -
j_call: TRBJ2-3
d_call: -
v_call: TRBV6-5
cdr3_nt: TGTGCCAGCAGTTACTCATGGGAGTCGGGAGATACGCAGTATTTT
cdr3_aa: CASSYSWESGDTQYF

clone_size: -
j_call: TRBJ2-1
d_call: -
v_call: TRBV24-1
cdr3_nt: TGTGCCACCAGTGACAGGACACAGCAGTTCTTC
cdr3_aa: CATSDRTQQFF

clone_size: -
j_call: TRBJ2-5
d_call: -
v_call: TRBV5-1
cdr3_nt: TGCGCCAGCAGCCCTGGGACTTCTCAAGAGACCCAGTACTTC
cdr3_aa: CASSPGTSQETQYF

clone_size: -
j_call: TRBJ2-2
d_call: -
v_call: TRBV6-5
cdr3_nt: TGTGCCAGCAGTTACTCGACACGGAACACCGGGGAGCTGTTTTTT
cdr3_aa: CASSYSTRNTGELFF

clone_size: -
j_call: TRBJ2-5
d_call: -
v_call: TRBV7-2
cdr3_nt: TGTGCCAGCAGCTTGTATAGGGGATCGGGCCAAGAGACCCAGTACTTC
cdr3_aa: CASSLYRGSGQETQYF

clone_size: -
j_call: TRBJ2-7
d_call: -
v_call: TRBV5-1
cdr3_nt: TGCGCCAGCAGTGAAGGGGGAAGCTCCTACGAGCAGTACTTC
cdr3_aa: CASSEGGSSYEQYF

clone_size: -
j_call: TRBJ2-3
d_call: TRBD2
v_call: TRBV27
cdr3_nt: TGTGCCAGCAGTTTAGCCGACTCGTTTAGCGGGGGGGTCTTTTCAGATACGCAGTATTTT
cdr3_aa: CASSLADSFSGGVFSDTQYF

clone_size: -
j_call: TRBJ2-6
d_call: TRBD2
v_call: TRBV10-2
cdr3_nt: TGCGCCACCGGAGCGGGGTTGGAGTTAGCTGGGGCCAACGTCCTGACTTTC
cdr3_aa: CATGAGLELAGANVLTF

clone_size: -
j_call: TRBJ1-6
d_call: -
v_call: TRBV7-2
cdr3_nt: TGTGCCAGCAGCTTAGGGTCGGCCGACCCCTATTCACCCCTCCACTTT
cdr3_aa: CASSLGSADPYSPLHF

clone_size: -
j_call: TRBJ1-2
d_call: -
v_call: TRBV14
cdr3_nt: TGTGCCAGCAGCCACCTCGAACGGGGGATTCCCTATGGCTACACCTTC
cdr3_aa: CASSHLERGIPYGYTF

clone_size: -
j_call: TRBJ2-3
d_call: -
v_call: TRBV2
cdr3_nt: TGTGCCAGCAGTGAAGCGCGGGATACGCAGTATTTT
cdr3_aa: CASSEARDTQYF

clone_size: -
j_call: TRBJ2-7
d_call: TRBD2
v_call: TRBV7-8
cdr3_nt: TGTGCCAGCAGCCCCAGCGGGAACCCCTACGAGCAGTACTTC
cdr3_aa: CASSPSGNPYEQYF

clone_size: once
j_call: TRBJ2-7
d_call: TRBD1
v_call: TRBV4-1
cdr3_nt: TGCGCCAGCAGCCGATTACAGGGGTTCGAGCAGTACTTC
cdr3_aa: CASSRLQGFEQYF

clone_size: -
j_call: TRBJ2-2
d_call: -
v_call: TRBV7-3
cdr3_nt: TGTGCCAGCAGCTTAAAGCCACGCCAGGGCTTGAACACCGGGGAGCTGTTTTTT
cdr3_aa: CASSLKPRQGLNTGELFF

clone_size: few
j_call: TRBJ2-7
d_call: -
v_call: TRBV4-3
cdr3_nt: TGCGCCAGCAGCCAAGAAACCGGGGCCCACTACGAGCAGTACTTC
cdr3_aa: CASSQETGAHYEQYF

clone_size: few
j_call: TRBJ1-3
d_call: -
v_call: TRBV1
cdr3_nt: TGCACCAGCACCCAACCAAACAGGGAAACAGAGAACACCATATATTTT
cdr3_aa: CTSTQPNRETENTIYF

clone_size: -
j_call: TRBJ2-7
d_call: -
v_call: TRBV29-1
cdr3_nt: TGCAGCGTGGTTTTGGGTTCCTACGAGCAGTACTTC
cdr3_aa: CSVVLGSYEQYF

clone_size: -
j_call: TRBJ2-5
d_call: -
v_call: TRBV19
cdr3_nt: TGTGCCAGTAGTATTCAGGTTTCTGCAGAGACCCAGTACTTC
cdr3_aa: CASSIQVSAETQYF

clone_size: -
j_call: TRBJ2-4
d_call: -
v_call: TRBV5-5
cdr3_nt: TGTGCCAGCAGCTTGTTTTCGCTCGGGGTGGACATTCAGTACTTC
cdr3_aa: CASSLFSLGVDIQYF

clone_size: -
j_call: TRBJ1-1
d_call: TRBD1
v_call: TRBV28
cdr3_nt: TGTGCCAGCACAAATCCGGGACAGGGGGGCACTGAAGCTTTCTTT
cdr3_aa: CASTNPGQGGTEAFF

clone_size: -
j_call: TRBJ2-1
d_call: -
v_call: TRBV5-1
cdr3_nt: TGCGCCAGCAAGGGACTGAGCTCCTACAATGAGCAGTTCTTC
cdr3_aa: CASKGLSSYNEQFF

clone_size: -
j_call: TRBJ1-4
d_call: TRBD1
v_call: TRBV7-9
cdr3_nt: TGTGCCAGCAGCTTTAGTAGAACAGGGGGTGAAAAACTGTTTTTT
cdr3_aa: CASSFSRTGGEKLFF

clone_size: -
j_call: TRBJ1-6
d_call: -
v_call: TRBV9
cdr3_nt: TGTGCCAGCAGCGTAGGACCATATAATTCACCCCTCCACTTT
cdr3_aa: CASSVGPYNSPLHF

clone_size: once
j_call: TRBJ1-5
d_call: -
v_call: TRBV19
cdr3_nt: TGTGCCAGTAGTATAGGGTGGCAGCCCCAGCATTTT
cdr3_aa: CASSIGWQPQHF

clone_size: -
j_call: TRBJ1-2
d_call: -
v_call: TRBV10-3
cdr3_nt: TGTGCCATCAGTGGTGGTTTTAACTATGGCTACACCTTC
cdr3_aa: CAISGGFNYGYTF

clone_size: -
j_call: TRBJ1-2
d_call: -
v_call: TRBV18
cdr3_nt: TGTGCCAGCTCACCACCCGGGACGGAGGGAAATGGCTACACCTTC
cdr3_aa: CASSPPGTEGNGYTF

clone_size: -
j_call: TRBJ2-1
d_call: -
v_call: TRBV3-1/TRBV3-2
cdr3_nt: TGTGCCAGCAGCTTGTGGCCTGTGGGAGATGAGCAGTTCTTC
cdr3_aa: CASSLWPVGDEQFF

clone_size: few
j_call: TRBJ1-5
d_call: -
v_call: TRBV24-1
cdr3_nt: TGTGCCACCAGTGATCCCCGGGCTTCAGGAGATCAGCCCCAGCATTTT
cdr3_aa: CATSDPRASGDQPQHF

clone_size: -
j_call: TRBJ2-7
d_call: -
v_call: TRBV6-2/TRBV6-3
cdr3_nt: TGTGCCAGCAGTTACATACTGACCTACGAGCAGTACTTC
cdr3_aa: CASSYILTYEQYF